This TCR beta chain is drawn from a study of T cell changes during pregnancy in multiple sclerosis. TCRdb keeps only in-frame clones here, not all; method: immunoSEQ multiplex PCR. This sample has around 60,000 clones, with 95% to 97% found just once. The CDR3 runs to 16 residues. Germline V CDR1 and CDR2: SGDLS, YYNGEE. V trimming: 0 bases; J trimming: 2 bases; junction bases outside the gene matches: 4. This chain links TRBV9 with TRBJ2-1; 8 nucleotides match TRBD2. Specimen: CD8+ T cells from peripheral blood mononuclear cells, collected after pregnancy. This clonotype was obtained from a female donor with multiple sclerosis, enrolled in a pregnancy study. For the CDR3, the DNA is TGTGCCAGCAGCGTAGGAAGCGGGAGTGCCTACAATGAGCAGTTCTTC. Translation: CASSVGSGSAYNEQFF. Full variable domain (outside the CDR3, taken from reference TRBV9 and TRBJ2-1): DSGVTQTPKHLITATGQRVTLRCSPRSGDLSVYWYQQSLDQGLQFLIQYYNGEERAKGNILERFSAQQFPDLHSELNLSSLELGDSALYFCASSVGSGSAYNEQFFGPGTRLTVL.